These T cell receptor beta chains were read from a single sample in a study of Graves' ophthalmopathy and Graves' hyperthyroidism. Each CDR3 protein gets one entry after TCRdb re-called the multiplex PCR reads with MiXCR. This table has 400,000 to 500,000 distinct CDR3 sequences, around 21% appearing once. The specimen was peripheral blood. The source is a woman under 30 with stable Graves' hyperthyroidism. CDR3s include the opening cysteine and the closing phenylalanine or tryptophan. Fields, in order: D gene, clone size, V gene, J gene, CDR3 DNA, CDR3 protein. A D gene is named only where the DNA matches it firmly. The size entry is marked missing in some rows and otherwise reads once, few, many or a size class.

TRBD2	NA	TRBV6-5	TRBJ2-7	TGTGCCAGCAGTTTACTAGCGGGATATTTTTCCGAGCAGTACTTC	CASSLLAGYFSEQYF
NA	few	TRBV7-1	TRBJ1-2	TGTGCCAGCACCTCCTTGACCTTAACAGGGTCGAGGCGAGGAGGATATAACTATGGCTACACCTTC	CASTSLTLTGSRRGGYNYGYTF
NA	many	TRBV27	TRBJ2-7	TGTGCCAGCGGGAAACTAGCCGTGCAGTACTTC	CASGKLAVQYF
TRBD1	few	TRBV13	TRBJ2-1	TGTGCCAGCAGCTCAACGGGACAGGGATACAATGAGCAGTTCTTC	CASSSTGQGYNEQFF
TRBD1	NA	TRBV19	TRBJ1-1	TGTGCCAGTAGTACCGACGACAGGGGCAACCCGAACACTGAAGCTTTCTTT	CASSTDDRGNPNTEAFF
NA	many	TRBV2	TRBJ2-4	TGTGCCAGCAGTGAAGGGCTAGTTTATAGCATTCAGTACTTC	CASSEGLVYSIQYF
NA	NA	TRBV6-1	TRBJ1-1	TGTGCCAGCAGTGTACGACAGACGAACACTGAAGCTTTCTTT	CASSVRQTNTEAFF
NA	many	TRBV12-3/TRBV12-4	TRBJ1-5	TGTGCCAGCAGTCCCATCGACCTCGGCCTTAATCAGCCCCAGCATTTT	CASSPIDLGLNQPQHF
TRBD2	NA	TRBV7-2	TRBJ2-7	TGTGCCAGCAGCTTAGCAGCGGGACCCTACGAGCAGTACTTC	CASSLAAGPYEQYF
NA	many	TRBV6-2/TRBV6-3	TRBJ2-5	TGTGCCAGCAGTTACGCGGGGACGGAGACCCAGTACTTC	CASSYAGTETQYF
NA	many	TRBV19	TRBJ1-2	TGTGCCAGTAGTATAGGGCCCTATGGCTACACCTTC	CASSIGPYGYTF
NA	many	TRBV5-1	TRBJ1-2	TGCGCCAGCAGCTTTTTCCCCTGGGGCTCCAGGGGCTACACCTTC	CASSFFPWGSRGYTF
TRBD2	many	TRBV7-6	TRBJ2-2	TGTGCCAGCAGCTTGGGGCTAGCGGGATCGGGCACCGGGGAGCTGTTTTTT	CASSLGLAGSGTGELFF
TRBD2	many	TRBV4-1	TRBJ2-5	TGCGCCAGCAGTCCCTGGGGCGGGGGGGGAAAGACCCAGTACTTC	CASSPWGGGGKTQYF
TRBD1	many	TRBV5-6	TRBJ1-5	TGTGCCAGCACCCGTCCCGGGACAGTTAGCAATCAGCCCCAGCATTTT	CASTRPGTVSNQPQHF
TRBD2	few	TRBV4-2	TRBJ2-5	TGTGCCAGCAGCCAAGATACTAGCGGGGGGGCCGAGACCCAGTACTTC	CASSQDTSGGAETQYF
NA	NA	TRBV7-2	TRBJ2-7	TGTGCCAGCAGCTTCAATTATAGATACGAGCAGTACTTC	CASSFNYRYEQYF
NA	many	TRBV28	TRBJ2-2	TGTGCCAGCAGTTTAAGACGACACTCGAACACCGGGGAGCTGTTTTTT	CASSLRRHSNTGELFF
NA	many	TRBV30	TRBJ1-5	TGTGCCTGGGGACTCGGGGCCGGTCAGCCCCAGCATTTT	CAWGLGAGQPQHF
NA	few	TRBV10-2	TRBJ2-4	TGCGCCAGCAGTGAAGCCAACGGCATTCAGTACTTC	CASSEANGIQYF
NA	many	TRBV12-3/TRBV12-4	TRBJ2-7	TGTGCCAGCAGTTTAGGTGCAGGGCACGAGCAGTACTTC	CASSLGAGHEQYF
NA	many	TRBV20-1	TRBJ1-5	TGCAGTGCTAGAGATGGGGGGATGGGTCAGCCCCAGCATTTT	CSARDGGMGQPQHF
TRBD2	many	TRBV15	TRBJ2-7	TGTGCCACCAGCAGAGAAGCGGGAGGTCACGAGCAGTACTTC	CATSREAGGHEQYF
TRBD1	many	TRBV30	TRBJ1-2	TGTGCCTGGAGTGTAGGACAGGGGGGGGGCTACACCTTC	CAWSVGQGGGYTF
NA	many	TRBV19	TRBJ1-1	TGTGCCAGTAGTATGACGGCAAAGGTCAGGAACACTGAAGCTTTCTTT	CASSMTAKVRNTEAFF
NA	NA	TRBV12-3/TRBV12-4	TRBJ1-5	TGTGCCAGTGACAGGTCGAATAGCAATCAGCCCCAGCATTTT	CASDRSNSNQPQHF
NA	many	TRBV6-1	TRBJ2-2	TGTGCCAGCAGTCAACACCCTATCTCGACTGCGAACACCGGGGAGCTGTTTTTT	CASSQHPISTANTGELFF
NA	few	TRBV5-8	TRBJ2-2	TGTGCCAGCAGCTCGAAGACTAGTAGCTCCGGGGAGCTGTTTTTT	CASSSKTSSSGELFF
NA	many	TRBV28	TRBJ2-7	TGTGCCAGCAGGATAAGCCACGCTTACTACGAGCAGTACTTC	CASRISHAYYEQYF
TRBD1	NA	TRBV2	TRBJ2-7	TGTGCCAGCAAGAACCGGGACAGAACCTACGAGCAGTACTTC	CASKNRDRTYEQYF
NA	NA	TRBV6-5	TRBJ2-5	TGTGCCAGCAGTTCCTTTTCAGTGGCGACCCAGTACTTC	CASSSFSVATQYF
NA	NA	TRBV11-2	TRBJ1-2	TGTGCCAGCAGCTTCCCAGGGTCGGCCGCCTATGGCTACACCTTC	CASSFPGSAAYGYTF